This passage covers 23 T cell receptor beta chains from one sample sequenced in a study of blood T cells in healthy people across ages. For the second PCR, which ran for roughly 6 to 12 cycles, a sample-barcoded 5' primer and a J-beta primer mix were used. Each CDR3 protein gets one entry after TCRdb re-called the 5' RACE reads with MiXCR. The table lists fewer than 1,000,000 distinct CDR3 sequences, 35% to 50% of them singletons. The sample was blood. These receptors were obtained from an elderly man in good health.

The DNA of the CDR3 is TGTGCCAGCAGCTCACAGCCATCCATGAACACTGAAGCTTTCTTT. Translation: CASSSQPSMNTEAFF. The chain carries TRBV5-6 and TRBJ1-1; D is uncertain. Looked up from germline, CDR1 is SGHDT and CDR2 is YYEEEE. The CDR3 consists of 15 residues. V gave up 3 bases and J gave up 0 bases, with 12 bases separating them. Looking up the rest from reference TRBV5-6 and TRBJ1-1 gives the full variable domain: DAGVTQSPTHLIKTRGQQVTLRCSPKSGHDTVSWYQQALGQGPQFIFQYYEEEERQRGNFPDRFSGHQFPNYSSELNVNALLLGDSALYLCASSSQPSMNTEAFFGQGTRLTVV.

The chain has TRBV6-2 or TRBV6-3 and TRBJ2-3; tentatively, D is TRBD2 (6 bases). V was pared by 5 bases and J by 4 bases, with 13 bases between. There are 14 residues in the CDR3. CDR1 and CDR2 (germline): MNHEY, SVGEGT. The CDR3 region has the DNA TGTGCCAGCAGTCTACGGGACTTCTCAGATACGCAGTATTTT. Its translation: CASSLRDFSDTQYF.

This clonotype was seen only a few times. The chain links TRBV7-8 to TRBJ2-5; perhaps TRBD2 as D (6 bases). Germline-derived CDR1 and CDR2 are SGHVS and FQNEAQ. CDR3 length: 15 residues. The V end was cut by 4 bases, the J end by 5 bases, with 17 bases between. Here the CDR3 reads CASSSKANREETQYF. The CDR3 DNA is TGTGCCAGCAGCTCCAAAGCAAACCGGGAGGAGACCCAGTACTTC.

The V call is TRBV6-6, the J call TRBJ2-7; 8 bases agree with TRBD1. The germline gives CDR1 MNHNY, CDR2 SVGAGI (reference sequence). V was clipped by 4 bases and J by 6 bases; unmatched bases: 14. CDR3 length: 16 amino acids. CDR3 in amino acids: CASSSLPGQVSPEQYF. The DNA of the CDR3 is TGTGCCAGCAGTTCCCTACCGGGACAGGTATCCCCCGAGCAGTACTTC.

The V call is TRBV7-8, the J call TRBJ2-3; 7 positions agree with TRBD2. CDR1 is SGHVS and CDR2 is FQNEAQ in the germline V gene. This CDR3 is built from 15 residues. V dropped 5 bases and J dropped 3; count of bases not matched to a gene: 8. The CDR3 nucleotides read TGTGCCAGCAGCGGCAGACTAGCCGGAACAGATACGCAGTATTTT. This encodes CASSGRLAGTDTQYF.

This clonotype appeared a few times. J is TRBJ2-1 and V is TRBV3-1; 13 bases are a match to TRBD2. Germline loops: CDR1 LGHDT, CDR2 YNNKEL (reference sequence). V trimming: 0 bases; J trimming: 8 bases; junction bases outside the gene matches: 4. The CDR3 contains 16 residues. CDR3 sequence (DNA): TGTGCCAGCAGCCAAGATTGGACTAGCGGGAGTTATGAGCAGTTCTTC. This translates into CASSQDWTSGSYEQFF.

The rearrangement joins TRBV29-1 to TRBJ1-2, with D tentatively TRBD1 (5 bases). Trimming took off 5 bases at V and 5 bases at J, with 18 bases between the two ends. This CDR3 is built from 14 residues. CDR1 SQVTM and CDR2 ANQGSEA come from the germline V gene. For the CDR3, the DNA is TGCAGCGTTCCTAACCGGGGACTTACTTATGGCTACACCTTC. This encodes CSVPNRGLTYGYTF. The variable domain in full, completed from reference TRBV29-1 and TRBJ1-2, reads SAVISQKPSRDICQRGTSLTIQCQVDSQVTMMFWYRQQPGQSLTLIATANQGSEATYESGFVIDKFPISRPNLTFSTLTVSNMSPEDSSIYLCSVPNRGLTYGYTFGSGTRLTVV.

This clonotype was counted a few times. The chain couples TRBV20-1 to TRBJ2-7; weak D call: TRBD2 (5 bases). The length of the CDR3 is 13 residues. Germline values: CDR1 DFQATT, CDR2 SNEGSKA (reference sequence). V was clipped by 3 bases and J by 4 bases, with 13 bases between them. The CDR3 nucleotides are TGCAGTGCTAGGAAAGCGGTACCTTACGAGCAGTACTTC. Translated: CSARKAVPYEQYF.

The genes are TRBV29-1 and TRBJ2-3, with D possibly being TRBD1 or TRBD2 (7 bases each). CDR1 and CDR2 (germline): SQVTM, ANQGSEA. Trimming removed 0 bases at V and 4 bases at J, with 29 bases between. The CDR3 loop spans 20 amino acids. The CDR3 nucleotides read TGCAGCGTTGAAGATCCTATCCAGGGGGGGGCGCTTTCCGGCGCAGATACGCAGTATTTT. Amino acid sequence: CSVEDPIQGGALSGADTQYF.

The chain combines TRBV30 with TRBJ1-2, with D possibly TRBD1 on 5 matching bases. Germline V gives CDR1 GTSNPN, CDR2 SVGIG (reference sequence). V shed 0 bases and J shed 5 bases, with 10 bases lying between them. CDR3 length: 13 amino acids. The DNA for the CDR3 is TGTGCCTGGAGTGTAGAGCAGGGATATGGCTACACCTTC. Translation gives CAWSVEQGYGYTF.

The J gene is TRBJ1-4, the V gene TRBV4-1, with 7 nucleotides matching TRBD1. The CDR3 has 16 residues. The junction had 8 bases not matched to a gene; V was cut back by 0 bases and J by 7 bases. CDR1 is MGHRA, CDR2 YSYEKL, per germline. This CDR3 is CASSQDRGQNFEKLFF. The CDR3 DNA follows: TGCGCCAGCAGCCAAGACCGGGGACAGAACTTTGAAAAACTGTTTTTT.

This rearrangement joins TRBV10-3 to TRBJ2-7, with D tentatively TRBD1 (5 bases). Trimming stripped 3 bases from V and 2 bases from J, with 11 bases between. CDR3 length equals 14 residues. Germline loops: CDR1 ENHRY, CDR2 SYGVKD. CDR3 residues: CAISEPDRTYEQYF. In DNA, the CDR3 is TGTGCCATCAGTGAACCCGACAGAACCTACGAGCAGTACTTC.

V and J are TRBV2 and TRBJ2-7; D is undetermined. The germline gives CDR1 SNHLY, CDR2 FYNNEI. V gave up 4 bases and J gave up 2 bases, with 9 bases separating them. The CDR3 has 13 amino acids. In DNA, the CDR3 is TGTGCCAGCAGTGGGGCTGAGACCTACGAGCAGTACTTC. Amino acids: CASSGAETYEQYF.

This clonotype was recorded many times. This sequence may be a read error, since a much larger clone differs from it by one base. This CDR3 is CASSLGRGGTGELFF. The CDR3 DNA sequence: TGTGCCAGCAGCTTAGGGCGAGGGGGCACCGGGGAGCTGTTTTTT. The J gene is TRBJ2-2, the V gene TRBV7-3, with D tentatively TRBD1 (6 bases). CDR1 is SGHTA, CDR2 FQGTGA, per germline. The CDR3 has 15 residues. Trimming cost V 2 bases and J 4 bases, with 11 bases left between them.

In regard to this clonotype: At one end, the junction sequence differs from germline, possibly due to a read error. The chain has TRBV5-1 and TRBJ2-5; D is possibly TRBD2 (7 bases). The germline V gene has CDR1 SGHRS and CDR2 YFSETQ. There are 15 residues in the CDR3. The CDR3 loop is CASSPGGGRQETRYF. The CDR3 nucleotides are TGCGCCAGCTCTCCGGGGGGCGGTCGGCAGGAGACCCGGTACTTC.

CDR3 loop: CASKAGGINEQYF. CDR3 DNA: TGTGCCAGCAAAGCGGGAGGGATAAACGAGCAGTACTTC. This sequence joins TRBV6-6 and TRBJ2-7; 10 nucleotides agree with TRBD2. CDR1 MNHNY and CDR2 SVGAGI come from the germline V gene (reference sequence). V dropped 7 bases and J dropped 5; count of bases not matched to a gene: 5. The CDR3 extends over 13 amino acids.

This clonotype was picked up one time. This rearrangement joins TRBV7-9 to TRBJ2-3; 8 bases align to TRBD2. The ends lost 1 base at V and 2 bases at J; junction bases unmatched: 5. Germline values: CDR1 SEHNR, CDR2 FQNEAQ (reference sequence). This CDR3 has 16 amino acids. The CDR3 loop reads CASSLGLAITTDTQYF. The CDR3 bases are TGTGCCAGCAGCTTAGGACTAGCGATAACCACAGATACGCAGTATTTT.

The CDR3 DNA sequence: TGCGCCAGCAGCCAAGATGAAATCAGGGCAGGACAGCCCCAGCATTTT. It specifies CASSQDEIRAGQPQHF. The V gene is TRBV4-1, the J gene TRBJ1-5, with D tentatively TRBD1 (5 bases). The germline V gene encodes CDR1 MGHRA and CDR2 YSYEKL. V lost 0 bases, J lost 7 bases, and 16 bases lay in between. This CDR3 is 16 amino acids long.

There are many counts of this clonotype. The CDR3 loop is CASSVDVAEETQYF. The CDR3 nucleotides are TGTGCCAGCAGCGTAGATGTAGCGGAAGAGACCCAGTACTTC. The genes are TRBV9 and TRBJ2-5, with D maybe TRBD2 (6 bases). The CDR3 is 14 amino acids. V shed 0 bases and J shed 3 bases, with 9 bases lying between them. Germline V CDR1 and CDR2: SGDLS, YYNGEE. Full variable domain (outside the CDR3, taken from reference TRBV9 and TRBJ2-5): DSGVTQTPKHLITATGQRVTLRCSPRSGDLSVYWYQQSLDQGLQFLIQYYNGEERAKGNILERFSAQQFPDLHSELNLSSLELGDSALYFCASSVDVAEETQYFGPGTRLLVL.

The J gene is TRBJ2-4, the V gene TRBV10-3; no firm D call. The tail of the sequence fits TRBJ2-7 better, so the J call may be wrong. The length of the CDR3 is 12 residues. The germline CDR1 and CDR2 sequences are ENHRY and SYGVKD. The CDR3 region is CAISEMVYEQYF. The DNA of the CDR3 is TGTGCCATCAGTGAGATGGTCTACGAGCAGTACTTC.

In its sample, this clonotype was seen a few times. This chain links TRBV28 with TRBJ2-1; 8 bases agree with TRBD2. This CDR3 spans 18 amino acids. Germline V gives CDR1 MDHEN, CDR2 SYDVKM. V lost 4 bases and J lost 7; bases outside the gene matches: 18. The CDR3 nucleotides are TGTGCCAGCAGTTCCCCCTTTAACCGGGACCGGGAGGGGAATGAGCAGTTCTTC. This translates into CASSSPFNRDREGNEQFF.

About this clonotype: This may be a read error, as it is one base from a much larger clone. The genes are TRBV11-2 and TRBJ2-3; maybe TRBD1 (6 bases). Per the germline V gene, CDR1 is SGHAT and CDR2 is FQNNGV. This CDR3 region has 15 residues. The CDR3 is CASSPTGLSTDMQYF. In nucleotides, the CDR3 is TGTGCCAGCAGCCCCACAGGGCTTAGCACAGATATGCAGTATTTT.

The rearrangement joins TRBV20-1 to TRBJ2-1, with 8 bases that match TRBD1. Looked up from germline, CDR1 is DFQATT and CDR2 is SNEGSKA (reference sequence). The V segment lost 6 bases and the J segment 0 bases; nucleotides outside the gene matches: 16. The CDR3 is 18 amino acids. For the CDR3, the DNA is TGCAGTGCGACAGGGGCCGGAGGTATGAGCCACTCCTACAATGAGCAGTTCTTC. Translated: CSATGAGGMSHSYNEQFF.